Reported below is one TCR beta chain. Its antigen is undetermined. This specimen comes from a study of graft-versus-host responses after intestinal transplantation. Looking at the study overall: Transplant types were multivisceral, liver-intestinal, or isolated intestinal. The whole recipient group had anti-thymocyte globulin induction followed by tacrolimus and steroids for roughly three years.

The data were produced by immunoSEQ multiplex PCR, yet TCRdb's version contains in-frame clones alone and is incomplete. The sample includes 55,000 to 70,000 clones, about 93% seen only once; the top ten take 2.5% to 3%. Germline-derived CDR1 and CDR2 are SGHRS and YFSETQ. Trimming pared 7 bases from V and 1 base from J, leaving 15 bases between. The CDR3 has 15 residues. Study-wide results and limits: Peak circulating GvH clone levels were associated with early post-transplant HvG declines.

This specimen consisted of PBMCs, obtained about 120 days after intestinal transplantation. The chain couples TRBV5-1 to TRBJ2-4, with D tentatively TRBD1 (5 bases). The source is a human patient who received an intestinal transplant, so some T cells may come from the graft donor. The CDR3 loop reads CASSTGGKAKNIQYF. Written as DNA, the CDR3 is TGCGCCAGCTCCACAGGTGGGAAGGCCAAAAACATTCAGTACTTC.